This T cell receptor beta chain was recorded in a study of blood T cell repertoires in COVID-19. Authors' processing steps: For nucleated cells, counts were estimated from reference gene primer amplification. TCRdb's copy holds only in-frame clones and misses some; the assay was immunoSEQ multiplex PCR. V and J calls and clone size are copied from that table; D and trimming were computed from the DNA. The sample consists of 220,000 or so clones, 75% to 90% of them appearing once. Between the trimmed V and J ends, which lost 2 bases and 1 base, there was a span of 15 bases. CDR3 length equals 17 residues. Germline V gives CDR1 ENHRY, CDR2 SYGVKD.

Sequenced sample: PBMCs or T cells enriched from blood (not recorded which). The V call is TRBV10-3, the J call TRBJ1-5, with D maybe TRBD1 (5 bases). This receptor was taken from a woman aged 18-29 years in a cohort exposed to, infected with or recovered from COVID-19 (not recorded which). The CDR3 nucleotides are TGTGCCATCAGTGAGCAGAGGACACCCTTGAGCAATCAGCCCCAGCATTTT. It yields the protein CAISEQRTPLSNQPQHF.